This entry describes one TCR beta chain. This specimen belongs to a study of blood T cell repertoires in COVID-19. V was shortened by 6 bases and J by 7 bases, with 9 bases between the two germline ends. The CDR3 runs to 10 residues. In germline, CDR1 is SQVTM, CDR2 ANQGSEA. In assigning cohorts, the study relied on participant-reported clinical history. Someone with COVID-19 had been met by exposed participants within 2 weeks before study entry. Some clones are missing from TCRdb's copy, which holds only in-frame ones; the method was immunoSEQ multiplex PCR. Among approximately 250,000 clones listed, around 93% were seen once.

This TCR was recovered from a man in his forties who had been exposed to COVID-19. Sequences were obtained from PBMCs or T cells enriched from blood (not recorded which). This chain links TRBV29-1 with TRBJ1-1, with a weak D call TRBD1 (6 bases). The CDR3 sequence is CSVLDSEAFF. The CDR3 DNA follows: TGCAGCGTACTGGACAGTGAAGCTTTCTTT.